This T cell receptor beta chain was captured by sequencing in a study of T-cell memory formation after mild COVID-19. Points from the study as a whole: Clones that contracted clustered mainly in CM and EM if CD4+ and in EMRA if CD8+. Clones that got smaller from day 15 to 85 had even CD4/CD8, while clones growing later tipped toward CD4+.

TCRdb redid the calling of the 5' RACE reads with MiXCR, one entry per CDR3 protein. The sample includes roughly 340,000 distinct CDR3 sequences, approximately 22% of them seen just once. This clonotype appeared a few times. The antigen remains unidentified. Germline CDR1 is MNHEY and CDR2 is SMNVEV (reference sequence). This CDR3 spans 15 amino acids. Trimming took off 2 bases at V and 0 bases at J, with 9 bases between the two ends. The chain recombines TRBV27 with TRBJ2-3; no definite D call. This TCR came from a man between 18 and 29 years old who had mild COVID-19 (a few samples of this study predate the infection). Cell type and time point are not known. Specimen: PBMCs or a T cell subset sorted from them (not recorded which). CDR3 sequence reads: CASSLGLGSTDTQYF. The CDR3 DNA follows: TGTGCCAGCAGTTTAGGTCTCGGGAGCACAGATACGCAGTATTTT.